This passage covers 29 T cell receptor beta chains from one sample sequenced in a study of response to subunit inactivated influenza vaccine. TCRdb re-called the RT-PCR reads through MiXCR, storing one row per CDR3 protein. The repertoire has around 850,000 distinct CDR3 sequences, approximately 17% of them found once; the top ten carry roughly 11%. This material consisted of PBMCs from blood, taken roughly 5 days after vaccination. The receptors were sampled from a man over 45 who received an inactivated influenza vaccine.

V usage is TRBV20-1 and J usage is TRBJ2-7; D is unresolved. This CDR3 contains 12 residues. Germline CDR1 and CDR2: DFQATT and SNEGSKA (reference sequence). The CDR3 DNA is TGCAGCGGATCTCTGGGTCCCTACGAGCAGTACTTC. Translated: CSGSLGPYEQYF.

This clonotype showed up just a few times. V gene TRBV20-1 combines with J gene TRBJ2-5; D is unclear. CDR3 length equals 12 residues. V was pared by 3 bases and J by 4 bases, with 9 bases between. The germline V gene encodes CDR1 DFQATT and CDR2 SNEGSKA (reference sequence). The CDR3 DNA reads as TGCAGTGCTAGCTCGGAGTTAGAGACCCAGTACTTC. This codes for CSASSELETQYF.

This clonotype was detected a few times. The gene calls are TRBV15 and TRBJ1-5; TRBD1 is a possible D gene (5 bases). V dropped 5 bases and J dropped 5 bases, with 16 bases sitting between them. The CDR3 totals 15 residues. Germline values: CDR1 LNHNV, CDR2 YYDKDF (reference sequence). Written as DNA, the CDR3 is TGTGCCACCAGCCCGGGGGGTCTTCGGGATCAGCCCCAGCATTTT. Protein product: CATSPGGLRDQPQHF.

The rearrangement joins TRBV7-2 to TRBJ2-1; 12 bases are shared with TRBD2. V shed 1 base, J shed 9 bases, and the junction held 4 bases outside the gene matches. The CDR3 length is 15 residues. Germline CDR1 SGHTA, CDR2 FQGNSA. The CDR3 region has the DNA TGTGCCAGCAGCTTAGTCCCTAGCGGGAGGGGTGAGCAGTTCTTC. Protein: CASSLVPSGRGEQFF.

This clonotype was counted only a few times. Compared with germline, one end of the junction differs, possibly owing to a read error. The chain recombines TRBV6-2 or TRBV6-3 with TRBJ1-5; perhaps TRBD1 as D (5 bases). The CDR3 loop spans 18 amino acids. CDR1 is MNHEY, CDR2 SVGEGT, per germline. In DNA, the CDR3 is TGTGCCAGCACTTACGGGATACTCTTGGGCAGGGATAATCAGCCCCAGCATTTT. Translation: CASTYGILLGRDNQPQHF.

This clonotype turned up a few times. V and J are TRBV27 and TRBJ1-1; the D is unclear. CDR1 is MNHEY and CDR2 is SMNVEV in the germline V gene (reference sequence). This CDR3 region has 14 residues. The germline V and J ends were trimmed by 5 bases and 0 bases, with 10 bases remaining between them. CDR3 amino acids: CASSVHGVNTEAFF. In nucleotides, the CDR3 is TGTGCCAGCAGTGTACATGGAGTGAACACTGAAGCTTTCTTT.

The chain recombines TRBV9 with TRBJ2-2; D may match TRBD1 or TRBD2 (5 bases each). V was shortened by 4 bases and J by 4 bases, with 20 bases between the two germline ends. Germline CDR1 reads SGDLS; CDR2 reads YYNGEE. CDR3 length equals 17 residues. For the CDR3, the DNA is TGTGCCAGCAGCTTCAGAGGGGTGGGTGGAGGCACCGGGGAGCTGTTTTTT. Its translation is CASSFRGVGGGTGELFF. Filled out from reference TRBV9 and TRBJ2-2, the complete variable domain reads DSGVTQTPKHLITATGQRVTLRCSPRSGDLSVYWYQQSLDQGLQFLIQYYNGEERAKGNILERFSAQQFPDLHSELNLSSLELGDSALYFCASSFRGVGGGTGELFFGEGSRLTVL.

The chain has TRBV28 and TRBJ2-7; D unresolved. CDR1 and CDR2 (germline): MDHEN, SYDVKM. The CDR3 loop spans 15 amino acids. V lost 2 bases, J lost 0 bases, and 11 bases lay in between. The CDR3 protein is CASSLARGGSYEQYF. For the CDR3, the DNA is TGTGCCAGCAGTTTAGCGCGCGGCGGCTCCTACGAGCAGTACTTC.

The gene calls are TRBV4-2 and TRBJ2-7, with D perhaps TRBD1 (6 bases). The CDR3 covers 16 residues. Deletions cut 0 bases from V and 2 bases from J, with 14 bases between. The germline V gene has CDR1 LGHNA and CDR2 YNFKEQ. CDR3 loop: CASSQDKGTLTYEQYF. CDR3 bases: TGTGCCAGCAGCCAAGATAAGGGGACACTTACCTACGAGCAGTACTTC.

CDR3 nucleotides: TGTGCCAGCAGCCAAGGACAGGGTGAGCAGCCCCAGCATTTT. This codes for CASSQGQGEQPQHF. The rearrangement joins TRBV4-2 to TRBJ1-5, with 7 bases that match TRBD1. This CDR3 has 14 amino acids. From germline, CDR1 is LGHNA and CDR2 YNFKEQ. The trim removed 1 base at V and 7 bases at J, leaving 4 bases unmatched.

This clonotype was counted many times. The J gene is TRBJ2-3, the V gene TRBV29-1; 11 bases are shared with TRBD2. The germline V gene has CDR1 SQVTM and CDR2 ANQGSEA. The CDR3 consists of 14 residues. V gave up 5 bases and J gave up 8 bases; unmatched junction bases: 9. The CDR3 protein is CSVYLAGGPGTQYF. CDR3 DNA sequence: TGCAGCGTTTATTTAGCGGGAGGGCCGGGTACGCAGTATTTT.

The table lists this clonotype with a few counts. V and J are TRBV7-9 and TRBJ1-4, with D perhaps TRBD1 (6 bases). The CDR3 has 15 residues. Germline V gene sequence: CDR1 SEHNR, CDR2 FQNEAQ (reference sequence). The V and J ends lost 5 bases and 0 bases respectively, with 10 bases between them. The CDR3 loop reads CASSRGQSTNEKLFF. In nucleotides, the CDR3 is TGTGCCAGCAGCCGTGGACAGTCAACTAATGAAAAACTGTTTTTT.

The chain carries TRBV6-1 and TRBJ2-3, with D tentatively TRBD1 (5 bases). V lost 3 bases and J lost 9, with 16 bases in between. The CDR3 covers 14 residues. Germline V gives CDR1 MNHNS, CDR2 SASEGT. The CDR3 nucleotides read TGTGCCAGCAGTGACAGGGAAAGACAAAGAACGCAGTATTTT. Its translation is CASSDRERQRTQYF.

This clonotype was found a few times. The gene calls are TRBV3-1 and TRBJ1-5; possible D gene TRBD1, 5 bases. Trimming pared 3 bases from V and 16 bases from J, leaving 19 bases between. Germline V gene lookup returns CDR1 LGHDT and CDR2 YNNKEL (reference sequence). The CDR3 has 13 residues. The CDR3 here is CASSQNGGGRYHF. The CDR3 DNA is TGTGCCAGCAGCCAGAACGGGGGGGGAAGATACCATTTT.

The gene calls are TRBV5-6 and TRBJ2-1; TRBD1 matches at 10 bases. J lost 3 bases, V lost 4 bases, and 7 bases had no gene match. The CDR3 loop spans 16 amino acids. CDR1 SGHDT and CDR2 YYEEEE come from the germline V gene. CDR3 region: CASSRSGTGVYNEQFF. The CDR3, as DNA: TGTGCCAGCAGCCGATCCGGGACAGGGGTCTACAATGAGCAGTTCTTC.

The table lists this clonotype with many counts. The chain joins TRBV6-2 or TRBV6-3 to TRBJ2-1, with 10 bases lining up with TRBD2. Unmatched junction bases numbered 6, after V lost 0 bases and J lost 10 bases. This CDR3 contains 15 residues. Germline V lookup: CDR1 MNHEY, CDR2 SVGEGT. The CDR3 coding sequence is TGTGCCAGCAGTTACTCGAGCGGGGGGGCCGGGGAGCAGTTCTTC. The encoded protein is CASSYSSGGAGEQFF.

The gene calls are TRBV6-2 or TRBV6-3 and TRBJ1-1; 8 bases are a match to TRBD1. In germline, CDR1 is MNHEY, CDR2 SVGEGT. This CDR3 is built from 14 residues. J gave up 4 bases and V 5 bases, and 6 bases lay outside the gene matches. This chain's CDR3 is CASSRPQGATEAFF. The DNA for the CDR3 is TGTGCCAGCAGTCGTCCCCAGGGGGCCACTGAAGCTTTCTTT.

Many counts were recorded for this clonotype. The chain uses TRBV7-2 and TRBJ2-3; possibly TRBD1 for D (5 bases). The CDR3 has 15 amino acids. Trimming cost V 5 bases and J 2 bases, with 14 bases left between them. Germline V gene data show CDR1 as SGHTA and CDR2 as FQGNSA. The CDR3 nucleotides are TGTGCCAGCAGCACCTTAGGGGATAACACAGATACGCAGTATTTT. Its protein product is CASSTLGDNTDTQYF.

The chain carries TRBV6-2 or TRBV6-3 and TRBJ2-5, with 13 bases that match TRBD2. J gave up 6 bases and V 5 bases, and 9 bases lay outside the gene matches. The germline gives CDR1 MNHEY, CDR2 SVGEGT. This CDR3 contains 16 residues. The CDR3 is CASSIGLAGVGKTQYF. The DNA for the CDR3 is TGTGCCAGCAGTATAGGACTAGCGGGGGTGGGAAAGACCCAGTACTTC.

V and J are TRBV24-1 and TRBJ2-7, with D possibly TRBD1 on 7 matching bases. The V gene's germline CDR1 is KGHDR and CDR2 SFDVKD. The CDR3 is 16 amino acids. V was shortened by 4 bases and J by 3 bases, with 18 bases between the two germline ends. The CDR3 DNA reads TGTGCCACCAGTGACGCGGGACAGATGCCTTTCTACGAGCAGTACTTC. Translation: CATSDAGQMPFYEQYF.

Ten or more counts support this clonotype. The chain is built from TRBV10-3 and TRBJ1-5; D is unclear. CDR3 length: 13 residues. Trimming pared 7 bases from V and 0 bases from J, leaving 7 bases between. Germline V gene data show CDR1 as ENHRY and CDR2 as SYGVKD. CDR3 DNA sequence: TGTGCCATCACAGGAGGTAGCAATCAGCCCCAGCATTTT. As protein: CAITGGSNQPQHF.

This chain uses TRBV20-1 with TRBJ1-1, with 10 bases that match TRBD1. Germline V gene data show CDR1 as DFQATT and CDR2 as SNEGSKA (reference sequence). The CDR3 sequence is 14 residues long. V was clipped by 6 bases and J by 3 bases; unmatched bases: 7. CDR3 nucleotides: TGCAGTGCCCCTAAAGGGACAGGGGACACTGAAGCTTTCTTT. This gives the protein CSAPKGTGDTEAFF.

This clonotype was detected a few times. V is TRBV4-2 and J is TRBJ2-3; perhaps TRBD1 as D (6 bases). CDR1 is LGHNA, CDR2 YNFKEQ, per germline. Trimming removed 0 bases at V and 2 bases at J, with 9 bases between. This CDR3 has 15 amino acids. CDR3 DNA: TGTGCCAGCAGCCAAGAGGACAGTTACACAGATACGCAGTATTTT. Amino acid sequence: CASSQEDSYTDTQYF.

This clonotype was seen a handful of times. J is TRBJ1-4 and V is TRBV6-2 or TRBV6-3; D not resolved. The CDR3 is 14 residues long. The germline gives CDR1 MNHEY, CDR2 SVGEGT. The V end was cut by 2 bases, the J end by 5 bases, with 9 bases between. Here the CDR3 DNA reads TGTGCCAGCAGTTACAGGGCTACCAATGAAAAACTGTTTTTT. Translation: CASSYRATNEKLFF.

This clonotype was detected only a few times. This rearrangement joins TRBV15 to TRBJ1-1; 9 positions match TRBD1. From germline, CDR1 is LNHNV and CDR2 YYDKDF (reference sequence). The J segment lost 4 bases and the V segment lost 1 base, leaving 4 bases of the junction unmatched. The CDR3 is made up of 15 amino acids. CDR3 DNA: TGTGCCACCAGCAGAGGCGGGACAGGGATCACTGAAGCTTTCTTT. As protein: CATSRGGTGITEAFF. Supplemented by reference TRBV15 and TRBJ1-1, the full variable domain reads DAMVIQNPRYQVTQFGKPVTLSCSQTLNHNVMYWYQQKSSQAPKLLFHYYDKDFNNEADTPDNFQSRRPNTSFCFLDIRSPGLGDTAMYLCATSRGGTGITEAFFGQGTRLTVV.

V and J are TRBV5-6 and TRBJ2-1, with TRBD2 matching 8 bases. The CDR3 contains 17 residues. V shed 4 bases, J shed 4 bases, and the junction held 13 bases outside the gene matches. Germline V lookup: CDR1 SGHDT, CDR2 YYEEEE. The DNA of the CDR3 is TGTGCCAGCAGCAATTACCTTGGGGAGCGGGGGTACAATGAGCAGTTCTTC. Its translation: CASSNYLGERGYNEQFF.

The chain carries TRBV7-3 and TRBJ2-6; D may be TRBD1 (6 bases). Germline V gene lookup returns CDR1 SGHTA and CDR2 FQGTGA. The CDR3 extends over 17 amino acids. Trimming removed 4 bases at V and 0 bases at J, with 13 bases between. For the CDR3, the DNA is TGTGCCAGCAGCTCCCAGGGGCTGTTCTCTGGGGCCAACGTCCTGACTTTC. Protein: CASSSQGLFSGANVLTF.

In its sample, this clonotype was seen a few times. The chain combines TRBV7-9 with TRBJ1-1; 9 positions agree with TRBD1. Germline CDR1 SEHNR, CDR2 FQNEAQ (reference sequence). V trimming: 0 bases; J trimming: 5 bases; junction bases outside the gene matches: 4. The CDR3 consists of 15 residues. CDR3 residues: CASSLAGTGSTEAFF. The CDR3 nucleotides are TGTGCCAGCAGCTTAGCCGGGACAGGGAGTACTGAAGCTTTCTTT.

This clonotype has a handful of counts. The V gene is TRBV20-1, the J gene TRBJ2-5; TRBD2 matches at 12 bases. V lost 3 bases and J lost 2; bases outside the gene matches: 7. Germline lookup yields CDR1 DFQATT and CDR2 SNEGSKA (reference sequence). The CDR3 has 16 amino acids. CDR3 amino acids: CSASATSGGPQETQYF. For the CDR3, the DNA is TGCAGTGCTAGTGCTACTAGCGGGGGGCCACAAGAGACCCAGTACTTC.